This entry lists 27 T cell receptor beta chains sequenced from one sample in a study of T cells in localized non-small cell lung cancer. Sequencing used immunoSEQ multiplex PCR; TCRdb keeps in-frame clones, though not all of them. The sample has roughly 61,000 clones; roughly 79% are singletons. The sample consisted of PBMCs, taken before any cancer treatment. The source is a man aged 35-75 years with stage II lung adenocarcinoma.

This clone was counted a single time. This rearrangement joins TRBV7-6 to TRBJ2-7, with D perhaps matching TRBD2 (5 bases). CDR3 length: 12 amino acids. Looked up from germline, CDR1 is SGHVS and CDR2 is FNYEAQ. V was clipped by 5 bases and J by 4 bases, with 9 bases between them. The DNA for the CDR3 is TGTGCCAGCAGCAAAGAGGGATACGAGCAGTACTTC. This translates into CASSKEGYEQYF.

This sequence joins TRBV7-9 and TRBJ1-5; D is unresolved. V was trimmed by 1 base and J by 5 bases, leaving 6 bases between them. CDR1 SEHNR and CDR2 FQNEAQ come from the germline V gene (reference sequence). The CDR3 runs to 13 residues. Here the CDR3 DNA reads TGTGCCAGCAGCTTAGATTGGGATCAGCCCCAGCATTTT. Translating gives CASSLDWDQPQHF.

The chain uses TRBV7-8 and TRBJ1-5, with D possibly TRBD1 on 6 matching bases. Trimming shortened V by 1 base and J by 3 bases, and 16 bases separated the two germline ends. Germline V gene data show CDR1 as SGHVS and CDR2 as FQNEAQ. The CDR3 spans 17 residues. CDR3 in amino acids: CASSLGGGRASNQPQHF. The CDR3 DNA is TGTGCCAGCAGCTTAGGAGGGGGGAGAGCTTCCAATCAGCCCCAGCATTTT.

The J gene is TRBJ2-1, the V gene TRBV12-5; D ambiguous. The V end was cut by 7 bases, the J end by 6 bases, with 10 bases between. The CDR3 runs to 12 residues. Germline values: CDR1 LGHNT, CDR2 FRNRAP. The CDR3 nucleotides are TGTGCTAGTGCCCGACCCCCCAATGAGCAGTTCTTC. It specifies CASARPPNEQFF.

In DNA, the CDR3 is TGTGCCAGCAGCTCGGACAGGGCGAACGAGCAGTACTTC. Amino acid sequence: CASSSDRANEQYF. The rearrangement joins TRBV11-1 to TRBJ2-7; the match to TRBD1 covers 8 bases. After removal of 4 bases from V and 5 bases from J, the junction contained 4 bases not matched to a gene. The length of the CDR3 is 13 residues. In germline, CDR1 is SGHAT, CDR2 FQDESV (reference sequence).

The chain has TRBV30 and TRBJ1-2, with D unclear. This CDR3 is built from 11 residues. CDR1 is GTSNPN, CDR2 SVGIG, per germline (reference sequence). Trimming removed 3 bases at V and 2 bases at J, with 4 bases between. Written as DNA, the CDR3 is TGTGCCTGGAGCAGGAACTATGGCTACACCTTC. This sequence encodes CAWSRNYGYTF.

The sample holds one count of this clone. The V call is TRBV19, the J call TRBJ1-1; 7 nucleotides align to TRBD1. This CDR3 region has 13 residues. Germline V gene sequence: CDR1 LNHDA, CDR2 SQIVND (reference sequence). V lost 6 bases and J lost 9; bases outside the gene matches: 10. The CDR3 loop is CASSQTGTLKAFF. The CDR3 DNA sequence: TGTGCCAGTAGCCAGACAGGGACCCTGAAAGCTTTCTTT.

This chain uses TRBV19 with TRBJ2-5; D unresolved. Germline CDR1 and CDR2: LNHDA and SQIVND (reference sequence). The CDR3 loop spans 14 amino acids. V lost 9 bases, J lost 0 bases, and 14 bases lay in between. The CDR3 is CARKTLGHQETQYF. In DNA, the CDR3 is TGTGCCAGGAAGACACTCGGGCACCAAGAGACCCAGTACTTC.

The chain uses TRBV7-9 and TRBJ1-4, with D possibly being TRBD1 (6 bases). The CDR3 is 15 amino acids. Looked up from germline, CDR1 is SEHNR and CDR2 is FQNEAQ (reference sequence). V was clipped by 4 bases and J by 8 bases, with 17 bases between them. The DNA for the CDR3 is TGTGCCAGCAGCTCCCCTCGGGGGCTGGGGGAAAAACTGTTTTTT. Translation: CASSSPRGLGEKLFF.

The chain combines TRBV7-2 with TRBJ2-7, with 7 bases aligning to TRBD1. V lost 3 bases to trimming and J lost 3 bases; unmatched junction nucleotides: 8. CDR3 length equals 15 residues. CDR1 is SGHTA and CDR2 is FQGNSA in the germline V gene. CDR3 bases: TGTGCCAGCAGCTTGGGACAGAGTTCCTTCTACGAGCAGTACTTC. This sequence encodes CASSLGQSSFYEQYF. Full variable domain (remainder filled in from reference TRBV7-2 and TRBJ2-7): GAGVSQSPSNKVTEKGKDVELRCDPISGHTALYWYRQSLGQGLEFLIYFQGNSAPDKSGLPSDRFSAERTGGSVSTLTIQRTQQEDSAVYLCASSLGQSSFYEQYFGPGTRLTVT.

This chain uses TRBV12-5 with TRBJ2-2, with D uncertain. CDR3 size: 13 residues. Deletions cut 6 bases from V and 4 bases from J, with 9 bases between. CDR1 is LGHNT and CDR2 is FRNRAP in the germline V gene. The CDR3 loop reads CASGKGSTGELFF. The DNA of the CDR3 is TGTGCTAGTGGGAAGGGAAGCACCGGGGAGCTGTTTTTT.

This chain uses TRBV9 with TRBJ2-2; 9 bases are shared with TRBD2. CDR3 length equals 19 residues. With 4 bases clipped from V and 4 bases from J, the junction kept 17 bases outside the gene matches. Germline CDR1 reads SGDLS; CDR2 reads YYNGEE. DNA of the CDR3: TGTGCCAGCAGCCCCCGGAGTCGAGGAGCGGGAGGAGGCACCGGGGAGCTGTTTTTT. Its protein is CASSPRSRGAGGGTGELFF.

The genes are TRBV6-5 and TRBJ2-1; D is possibly TRBD2 (6 bases). Trimming left V 3 bases short and J 0 bases short, with 12 bases between. The V gene's germline CDR1 is MNHEY and CDR2 SVGAGI. The CDR3 consists of 16 residues. The CDR3 coding sequence is TGTGCCAGCAGTTATGGCGGGGCCAGCTCCTACAATGAGCAGTTCTTC. As protein: CASSYGGASSYNEQFF.

This chain joins TRBV4-2 and TRBJ2-2, with TRBD2 matching 14 bases. The CDR3 is made up of 17 amino acids. J gave up 6 bases and V 3 bases, and 6 bases lay outside the gene matches. Germline-derived CDR1 and CDR2 are LGHNA and YNFKEQ. This chain's CDR3 is CASSHKGLAGGSGELFF. The CDR3 coding sequence is TGTGCCAGCAGCCATAAAGGACTAGCGGGAGGATCCGGGGAGCTGTTTTTT.

This chain uses TRBV19 with TRBJ1-4; D ambiguous. Germline CDR1 LNHDA, CDR2 SQIVND (reference sequence). CDR3 length: 16 residues. V lost 5 bases, J lost 9 bases, and 22 bases lay in between. In nucleotides, the CDR3 is TGTGCCAGTAGTGTTGGTTCTGGGGAGGCTTCGAAAAAACTGTTTTTT. It encodes CASSVGSGEASKKLFF.

The chain is built from TRBV29-1 and TRBJ2-5; a weak D match, TRBD1 (5 bases). CDR3 length equals 15 residues. Trimming took 2 bases from V and 1 from J, leaving 14 bases between them. CDR1 SQVTM and CDR2 ANQGSEA come from the germline V gene. As DNA, the CDR3 is TGCAGCGTTGAAAGGGGCAGACAGACCCAAGAGACCCAGTACTTC. It codes for CSVERGRQTQETQYF. The variable domain in full, completed from reference TRBV29-1 and TRBJ2-5, reads SAVISQKPSRDICQRGTSLTIQCQVDSQVTMMFWYRQQPGQSLTLIATANQGSEATYESGFVIDKFPISRPNLTFSTLTVSNMSPEDSSIYLCSVERGRQTQETQYFGPGTRLLVL.

CDR3 nucleotides: TGTGCCAGTAGTATAGACGGTATGCGACTAGCGGGCTCCAATGAGCAGTTCTTC. This translates into CASSIDGMRLAGSNEQFF. The chain joins TRBV19 to TRBJ2-1; 10 nucleotides agree with TRBD2. Germline lookup yields CDR1 LNHDA and CDR2 SQIVND (reference sequence). This CDR3 is built from 18 residues. The ends lost 0 bases at V and 6 bases at J; junction bases unmatched: 11.

The chain is built from TRBV19 and TRBJ2-7; TRBD1 aligns across 10 bases. This CDR3 region has 14 residues. V was pared by 5 bases and J by 3 bases, with 4 bases of the junction left unmatched. Germline CDR1 and CDR2: LNHDA and SQIVND (reference sequence). The CDR3 sequence is CASSLGQGNYEQYF. Written as DNA, the CDR3 is TGTGCCAGTAGTTTGGGACAGGGGAACTACGAGCAGTACTTC.

The chain joins TRBV29-1 to TRBJ1-4, with D possibly matching TRBD1 (5 bases). The CDR3 is 15 amino acids. Germline V gene data show CDR1 as SQVTM and CDR2 as ANQGSEA. The V end lost 5 bases, the J end lost 2 bases, and 15 bases lay between the germline ends. The CDR3 DNA sequence: TGCAGCGTTCTCGGGGGTGGCAGGACTAATGAAAAACTGTTTTTT. Translating gives CSVLGGGRTNEKLFF.

The V call is TRBV5-6, the J call TRBJ1-1; D is undetermined. The V end lost 4 bases, the J end lost 1 base, and 11 bases lay between the germline ends. The CDR3 is 14 residues long. CDR1 and CDR2 (germline): SGHDT, YYEEEE. DNA of the CDR3: TGTGCCAGCAGCGAGGGCCTCGGGAACACTGAAGCTTTCTTT. Translated, it gives CASSEGLGNTEAFF.

CDR3 residues: CASSPGLAGVLSYEQYF. The CDR3 DNA follows: TGCGCCAGCAGCCCCGGACTAGCGGGAGTCCTTTCCTACGAGCAGTACTTC. The rearrangement links TRBV4-1 to TRBJ2-7, with 13 bases aligning to TRBD2. The CDR3 length is 17 residues. Germline loops: CDR1 MGHRA, CDR2 YSYEKL. V gave up 4 bases and J gave up 1 base; unmatched junction bases: 7.

There are a few counts of this clone. The J gene is TRBJ1-1, the V gene TRBV7-3; D is ambiguous. The CDR3 runs 13 residues. The ends were cut back, 0 bases at V and 0 bases at J, with 2 bases in the middle. The germline CDR1 and CDR2 sequences are SGHTA and FQGTGA. CDR3 sequence: CASSLTLNTEAFF. CDR3 nucleotide sequence: TGTGCCAGCAGCTTAACCCTGAACACTGAAGCTTTCTTT.

The V gene is TRBV5-1, the J gene TRBJ2-7; TRBD1 matches 9 bases. V shed 1 base, J shed 2 bases, and the junction held 4 bases outside the gene matches. The germline CDR1 and CDR2 sequences are SGHRS and YFSETQ. This CDR3 has 15 amino acids. CDR3 nucleotide sequence: TGCGCCAGCAGCTTGTCCGGGACAGGGACCTACGAGCAGTACTTC. The encoded protein is CASSLSGTGTYEQYF.

The V gene is TRBV7-3, the J gene TRBJ2-1; 14 bases are shared with TRBD2. V was clipped by 4 bases and J by 6 bases; unmatched bases: 2. The germline CDR1 and CDR2 sequences are SGHTA and FQGTGA. This CDR3 has 15 amino acids. CDR3 sequence (DNA): TGTGCCAGCAGCTCGGGACTAGCGGGAGTCAATGAGCAGTTCTTC. As protein: CASSSGLAGVNEQFF.

The chain links TRBV19 to TRBJ1-5; 7 bases are a match to TRBD1. CDR1 and CDR2 (germline): LNHDA, SQIVND (reference sequence). The ends lost 2 bases at V and 6 bases at J; junction bases unmatched: 7. The CDR3 contains 15 residues. The DNA for the CDR3 is TGTGCCAGTAGTATAATGTCAGGGGGAGGTCAGCCCCAGCATTTT. This sequence encodes CASSIMSGGGQPQHF. Combining the CDR3 with reference TRBV19 and TRBJ1-5 gives the whole variable domain DGGITQSPKYLFRKEGQNVTLSCEQNLNHDAMYWYRQDPGQGLRLIYYSQIVNDFQKGDIAEGYSVSREKKESFPLTVTSAQKNPTAFYLCASSIMSGGGQPQHFGDGTRLSIL.

The genes are TRBV9 and TRBJ1-2; D is possibly TRBD1 (6 bases). CDR1 is SGDLS and CDR2 is YYNGEE in the germline V gene. The germline V and J ends were trimmed by 7 bases and 6 bases, with 16 bases remaining between them. The CDR3 spans 13 residues. This chain's CDR3 is CASLGPGANGYTF. CDR3 in DNA: TGTGCCAGCCTCGGACCGGGGGCCAATGGCTACACCTTC.

This clone has only one observation. The chain uses TRBV7-8 and TRBJ1-5; 11 nucleotides agree with TRBD1. Trimming cost V 5 bases and J 6 bases; bases outside gene matches: 18. The CDR3 runs to 19 residues. Per the germline V gene, CDR1 is SGHVS and CDR2 is FQNEAQ. In nucleotides, the CDR3 is TGTGCCAGCAGCAATTTATGGGGGCCTTGGACAGGGGGCAGTCAGCCCCAGCATTTT. Its protein is CASSNLWGPWTGGSQPQHF.